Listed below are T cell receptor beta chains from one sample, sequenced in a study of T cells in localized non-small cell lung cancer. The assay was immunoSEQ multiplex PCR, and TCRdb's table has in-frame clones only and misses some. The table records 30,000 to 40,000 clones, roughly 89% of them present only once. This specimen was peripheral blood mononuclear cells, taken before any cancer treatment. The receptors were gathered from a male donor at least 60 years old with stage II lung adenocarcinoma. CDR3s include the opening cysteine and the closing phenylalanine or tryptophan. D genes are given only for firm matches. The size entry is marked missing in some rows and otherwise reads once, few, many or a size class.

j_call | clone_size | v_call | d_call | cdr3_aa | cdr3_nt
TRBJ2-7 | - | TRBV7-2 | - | CASSLVGGSSYEQYF | TGTGCCAGCAGCTTAGTAGGTGGTAGTTCCTACGAGCAGTACTTC
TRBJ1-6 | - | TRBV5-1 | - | CASSLGTDYSPLHF | TGCGCCAGCAGCTTGGGGACGGACTATTCACCCCTCCACTTT
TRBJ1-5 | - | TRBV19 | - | CASSYRDNQPQHF | TGTGCCAGCTCCTACAGGGACAATCAGCCCCAGCATTTT
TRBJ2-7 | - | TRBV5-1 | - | CAIRDRGRLYEQYF | TGCGCCATCCGTGACCGGGGGCGACTTTACGAGCAGTACTTC
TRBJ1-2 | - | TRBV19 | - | CASSIGRTNYGYTF | TGTGCCAGTAGTATAGGACGGACTAACTATGGCTACACCTTC
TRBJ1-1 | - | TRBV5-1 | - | CASSPLTGPTEAFF | TGCGCCAGCAGCCCCCTTACGGGGCCCACTGAAGCTTTCTTT
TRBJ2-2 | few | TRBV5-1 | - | CASSNQGPGELFF | TGCGCCAGCAGCAACCAGGGCCCAGGGGAGCTGTTTTTT
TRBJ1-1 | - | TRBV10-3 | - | CAISESGGRVEAFF | TGTGCCATCAGTGAGTCAGGGGGGCGGGTTGAAGCTTTCTTT
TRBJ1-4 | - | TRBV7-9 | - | CASSADGLKAATNEKLFF | TGTGCCAGCAGCGCCGACGGATTAAAGGCTGCAACTAATGAAAAACTGTTTTTT
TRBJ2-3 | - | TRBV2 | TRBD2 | CASSGTAGADTQYF | TGTGCCAGCAGTGGAACAGCGGGAGCAGATACGCAGTATTTT
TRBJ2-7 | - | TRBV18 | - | CASSPAPGIYEQYF | TGTGCCAGCTCGCCCGCCCCGGGAATCTACGAGCAGTACTTC
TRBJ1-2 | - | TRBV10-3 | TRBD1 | CAISEGGQLPAF | TGTGCCATCAGTGAGGGGGGACAGCTCCCTGCCTTC
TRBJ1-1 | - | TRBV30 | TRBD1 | CAWTRPGTASTEAFF | TGTGCCTGGACCCGGCCGGGGACAGCTAGCACTGAAGCTTTCTTT
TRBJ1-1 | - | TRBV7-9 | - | CASSASPGSRNTEAFF | TGTGCCAGCAGCGCCTCCCCGGGCAGCCGGAACACTGAAGCTTTCTTT
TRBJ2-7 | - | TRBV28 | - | CASSFRALVYEQYF | TGTGCCAGCAGTTTCAGGGCGCTGGTCTACGAGCAGTACTTC
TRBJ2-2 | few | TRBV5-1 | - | CASSLAGLGNGELFF | TGCGCCAGCAGCTTGGCCGGGTTGGGGAACGGGGAGCTGTTTTTT
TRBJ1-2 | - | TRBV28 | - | CASNEGRRYGYTF | TGTGCCAGCAATGAGGGGAGGAGGTATGGCTACACCTTC
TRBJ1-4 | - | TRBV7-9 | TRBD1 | CASSVVAGGNEKLFF | TGTGCCAGCAGCGTGGTGGCAGGGGGGAATGAAAAACTGTTTTTT
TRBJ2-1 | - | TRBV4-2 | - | CASSQDLKVGGQFF | TGTGCCAGCAGCCAAGATCTGAAGGTCGGGGGGCAGTTCTTC
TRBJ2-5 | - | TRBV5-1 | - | CASSYRQQETQYF | TGCGCCAGCAGCTACCGACAACAAGAGACCCAGTACTTC
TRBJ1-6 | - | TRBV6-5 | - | CASSTAGRPNSPLHF | TGTGCCAGCAGTACAGCGGGACGGCCGAATTCACCCCTCCACTTT
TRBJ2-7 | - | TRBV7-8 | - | CASSLEAGFTYEQYF | TGTGCCAGCAGCTTAGAAGCAGGTTTTACCTACGAGCAGTACTTC
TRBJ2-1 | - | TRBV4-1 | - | CASSQQGGQFF | TGCGCCAGCAGCCAACAGGGGGGGCAGTTCTTC
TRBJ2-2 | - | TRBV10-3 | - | CAISEGGPNTGELFF | TGTGCCATCAGTGAGGGGGGCCCGAACACCGGGGAGCTGTTTTTT
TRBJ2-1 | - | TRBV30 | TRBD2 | CAWSYLAGDYNEQFF | TGTGCCTGGAGCTATCTAGCGGGGGACTACAATGAGCAGTTCTTC
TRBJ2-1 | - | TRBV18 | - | CASSPPQGRYNEQFF | TGTGCCAGCTCACCACCGCAGGGACGGTACAATGAGCAGTTCTTC
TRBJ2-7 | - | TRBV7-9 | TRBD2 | CASSLKAGGKYEQYF | TGTGCCAGCAGCTTAAAAGCGGGAGGGAAATACGAGCAGTACTTC
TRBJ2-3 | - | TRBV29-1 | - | CSVEDRATDTQYF | TGCAGCGTTGAAGATCGAGCAACAGATACGCAGTATTTT
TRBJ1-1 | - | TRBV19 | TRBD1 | CASSIDRGQAFF | TGTGCCAGTAGTATCGACAGGGGGCAAGCTTTCTTT
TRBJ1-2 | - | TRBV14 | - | CASSQDVLYGYTF | TGTGCCAGCAGCCAAGATGTCCTCTATGGCTACACCTTC
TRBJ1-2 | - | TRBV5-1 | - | CASSLDQVYGYTF | TGCGCCAGCAGCTTGGATCAGGTCTATGGCTACACCTTC
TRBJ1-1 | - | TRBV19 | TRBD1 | CASKGMTGTGATEAFF | TGTGCCAGTAAGGGGATGACCGGGACAGGGGCCACTGAAGCTTTCTTT
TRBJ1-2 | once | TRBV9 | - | CASSVGGDTYGYTF | TGTGCCAGCAGCGTAGGAGGGGACACCTATGGCTACACCTTC
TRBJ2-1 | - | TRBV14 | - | CASSQYSDYPNEQFF | TGTGCCAGCAGCCAGTATAGTGACTACCCAAATGAGCAGTTCTTC
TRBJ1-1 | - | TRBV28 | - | CASSPGWNTEAFF | TGTGCCAGCAGTCCCGGATGGAACACTGAAGCTTTCTTT
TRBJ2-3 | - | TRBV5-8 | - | CASYSPGSTTDTQYF | TGTGCCAGCTACTCCCCCGGGTCCACCACAGATACGCAGTATTTT
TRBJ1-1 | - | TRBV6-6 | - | CASSYSSATEAFF | TGTGCCAGCAGTTACTCGTCGGCCACTGAAGCTTTCTTT
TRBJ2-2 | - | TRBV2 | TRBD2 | CASRAGTISTGELFF | TGTGCCAGCAGGGCCGGGACTATCTCCACCGGGGAGCTGTTTTTT
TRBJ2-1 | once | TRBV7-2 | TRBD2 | CASSLAVGTSGNHEQFF | TGTGCCAGCAGCTTAGCGGTGGGGACTAGCGGGAACCATGAGCAGTTCTTC
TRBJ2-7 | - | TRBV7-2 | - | CASRGFSYEQYF | TGTGCCTCGAGAGGTTTCTCCTACGAGCAGTACTTC
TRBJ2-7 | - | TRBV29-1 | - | CSVKNYEQYF | TGCAGCGTTAAAAACTACGAGCAGTACTTC